Below are 8 T cell receptor beta chains sequenced from a single sample in a study of T cell changes during pregnancy in multiple sclerosis. The protocol was immunoSEQ multiplex PCR, while the TCRdb copy is restricted to in-frame clones and leaves out a portion. This sample yields approximately 37,000 clones, of which 92% are seen a single time; 0.78% belongs to the top ten. Source: CD4+ T cells from peripheral blood mononuclear cells, taken before pregnancy. Every receptor here comes from a female donor with multiple sclerosis, enrolled in a pregnancy study.

V is TRBV11-3 and J is TRBJ2-1; 7 positions match TRBD2. The germline V gene has CDR1 SGHNT and CDR2 YENEEA. Trimming removed 5 bases from V and 7 bases from J; junction bases left unmatched: 2. The CDR3 loop spans 12 amino acids. CDR3 DNA: TGTGCCAGCAGCCGCGGGAGTAATGAGCAGTTCTTC. This sequence encodes CASSRGSNEQFF. Together with reference TRBV11-3 and TRBJ2-1, the CDR3 gives the full variable domain: EAGVVQSPRYKIIEKKQPVAFWCNPISGHNTLYWYLQNLGQGPELLIRYENEEAVDDSQLPKDRFSAERLKGVDSTLKIQPAELGDSAVYLCASSRGSNEQFFGPGTRLTVL.

The V call is TRBV19, the J call TRBJ2-5, with a weak D call TRBD1 (7 bases). Trimming cost V 6 bases and J 0 bases, with 20 bases left between them. Looked up from germline, CDR1 is LNHDA and CDR2 is SQIVND (reference sequence). This CDR3 comprises 17 residues. CDR3 region: CASSRRGRGGYQETQYF. CDR3 in DNA: TGTGCCAGTAGCCGGAGGGGGCGCGGAGGGTACCAAGAGACCCAGTACTTC. The variable domain in full, completed from reference TRBV19 and TRBJ2-5, reads DGGITQSPKYLFRKEGQNVTLSCEQNLNHDAMYWYRQDPGQGLRLIYYSQIVNDFQKGDIAEGYSVSREKKESFPLTVTSAQKNPTAFYLCASSRRGRGGYQETQYFGPGTRLLVL.

The rearrangement joins TRBV4-3 to TRBJ2-1; TRBD1 might be the D (5 bases). CDR3 length equals 13 residues. Germline V gene lookup returns CDR1 LGHNA and CDR2 YSLEER. The ends were cut back, 2 bases at V and 8 bases at J, with 10 bases in the middle. DNA for the CDR3: TGCGCCAGCAGCCAAAAGGGGTATCATGAGCAGTTCTTC. As protein: CASSQKGYHEQFF.

This chain joins TRBV19 and TRBJ1-1; 9 nucleotides match TRBD1. Germline V gene sequence: CDR1 LNHDA, CDR2 SQIVND (reference sequence). The CDR3 sequence is 14 residues long. Trimming at V came to 4 bases and at J to 7 bases, leaving 7 bases not matched to a gene. CDR3 amino acids: CASSTYRGRDEAFF. Written as DNA, the CDR3 is TGTGCCAGTAGTACTTACAGGGGGCGGGATGAAGCTTTCTTT.

The chain carries TRBV7-3 and TRBJ2-1, with TRBD2 matching over 11 bases. Losses at the gene ends were 2 bases for V and 9 bases for J; bases not matched to a gene: 12. The germline CDR1 and CDR2 sequences are SGHTA and FQGTGA. The CDR3 length is 17 residues. As DNA, the CDR3 is TGTGCCAGCAGCTTAGGGGGCCTAGCGGGAGGTTCTGGTGAGCAGTTCTTC. Protein product: CASSLGGLAGGSGEQFF.

This rearrangement joins TRBV4-3 to TRBJ2-1, with D perhaps matching TRBD2 (7 bases). V was cut by 0 bases and J by 7 bases, with 13 bases left in between. CDR3 size: 15 residues. Germline assignment: CDR1 LGHNA and CDR2 YSLEER. The CDR3 region has the DNA TGCGCCAGCAGCCAAGATGGGGGGGCGGGGAATGAGCAGTTCTTC. Translation gives CASSQDGGAGNEQFF.

The V call is TRBV19, the J call TRBJ1-2, with 7 bases lining up with TRBD1. CDR3 length equals 15 residues. The junction had 13 bases not matched to a gene; V was cut back by 6 bases and J by 6 bases. In germline, CDR1 is LNHDA, CDR2 SQIVND (reference sequence). For the CDR3, the DNA is TGTGCCAGTAGACAAAAAGGGGACAGAAGGGATGGCTACACCTTC. Its translation is CASRQKGDRRDGYTF.

The rearrangement joins TRBV15 to TRBJ2-5; 13 positions match TRBD2. V gave up 9 bases and J gave up 2 bases; unmatched junction bases: 9. The CDR3 is made up of 16 amino acids. Germline CDR1 is LNHNV and CDR2 is YYDKDF (reference sequence). CDR3 DNA sequence: TGTGCCACGAAATCCGGGACTAGCGGGGATCAAGAGACCCAGTACTTC. This translates into CATKSGTSGDQETQYF.